These 25 T cell receptor beta chains share one sample of origin, sequenced in a study of blood T cell repertoires in COVID-19. Clones were sequenced by immunoSEQ multiplex PCR, and TCRdb holds only the in-frame ones, with some missing. The data show nearly 350,000 clones, about nine tenths seen once. Input material: peripheral blood. Receptor source: a woman in her forties or fifties with COVID-19, enrolled during active disease.

The CDR3 here is CASRSSGANTGELFF. The CDR3 DNA reads as TGTGCCAGCAGGTCTTCCGGAGCGAACACCGGGGAGCTGTTTTTT. The chain recombines TRBV2 with TRBJ2-2, with D unresolved. This CDR3 comprises 15 residues. CDR1 is SNHLY and CDR2 is FYNNEI in the germline V gene. V was clipped by 6 bases and J by 0 bases, with 11 bases between them.

The gene calls are TRBV27 and TRBJ2-5, with 12 bases that match TRBD2. Trimming at V came to 5 bases and at J to 1 base, leaving 8 bases not matched to a gene. The CDR3 length is 17 residues. CDR1 and CDR2 from the germline V gene are MNHEY and SMNVEV (reference sequence). The CDR3 region has the DNA TGTGCCAGCAGTCTAGGGCGGACTAGCGGGACCCAAGAGACCCAGTACTTC. It translates to CASSLGRTSGTQETQYF.

The V and J genes are TRBV19 and TRBJ2-3; tentatively, D is TRBD2 (6 bases). V lost 8 bases, J lost 0 bases, and 12 bases lay in between. The germline gives CDR1 LNHDA, CDR2 SQIVND (reference sequence). The CDR3 is made up of 14 amino acids. Here the CDR3 reads CASARAGSTDTQYF. The CDR3, as DNA: TGTGCCAGTGCACGTGCGGGGAGCACAGATACGCAGTATTTT.

The chain couples TRBV25-1 to TRBJ1-2; 9 nucleotides agree with TRBD1. The CDR3 is 14 amino acids. V gave up 4 bases and J gave up 2 bases; unmatched junction bases: 2. Germline V lookup: CDR1 MGHDK, CDR2 SYGVNS. DNA for the CDR3: TGTGCCAGCAGTGGGACAGGGGCAAACTATGGCTACACCTTC. Translation gives CASSGTGANYGYTF.

The genes are TRBV5-1 and TRBJ1-6; TRBD1 aligns across 7 bases. V was clipped by 4 bases and J by 8 bases; unmatched bases: 21. This CDR3 has 19 amino acids. CDR1 SGHRS and CDR2 YFSETQ come from the germline V gene. CDR3 loop: CASSPGGQTGFRRDSPLHF. In DNA, the CDR3 is TGCGCCAGCAGCCCAGGGGGACAGACGGGCTTTCGGAGGGATTCACCCCTCCACTTT.

CDR3 DNA: TGCGCCAGCAGCTTAAAGAGTATGAACACTGAAGCTTTCTTT. Protein product: CASSLKSMNTEAFF. This chain connects TRBV5-1 to TRBJ1-1, with D unclear. V was trimmed by 2 bases and J by 0 bases, leaving 8 bases between them. The CDR3 spans 14 residues. Germline V CDR1 and CDR2: SGHRS, YFSETQ.

The gene calls are TRBV7-6 and TRBJ1-5, with TRBD1 matching 8 bases. This CDR3 comprises 16 residues. V lost 5 bases, J lost 3 bases, and 9 bases stayed unmatched. Germline V gene sequence: CDR1 SGHVS, CDR2 FNYEAQ. This CDR3 reads CASSLLQGANNQPQHF. CDR3 nucleotide sequence: TGTGCCAGCAGCCTTCTTCAGGGGGCGAACAATCAGCCCCAGCATTTT.

The genes are TRBV10-2 and TRBJ1-6; perhaps TRBD1 as D (5 bases). CDR3 length equals 15 residues. Germline assignment: CDR1 WSHSY and CDR2 SAAADI. V lost 2 bases and J lost 9, with 14 bases in between. The DNA of the CDR3 is TGCGCCAGCAGTGAGCACGGGGACGGGGGTTCACCCCTCCACTTT. As protein: CASSEHGDGGSPLHF.

The genes are TRBV28 and TRBJ1-5, with D hard to call. The V gene lost 7 bases and the J gene lost 5 bases, with 15 bases spanning the gap. CDR1 is MDHEN, CDR2 SYDVKM, per germline. The length of the CDR3 is 14 residues. CDR3 sequence: CASTGTGFYQPQHF. DNA of the CDR3: TGTGCCAGCACAGGTACGGGGTTTTATCAGCCCCAGCATTTT.

V is TRBV7-3 and J is TRBJ2-1; 7 bases match TRBD2. CDR1 is SGHTA, CDR2 FQGTGA, per germline. The CDR3 sequence is 16 residues long. The J segment lost 4 bases and the V segment lost 2 bases, leaving 8 bases of the junction unmatched. The DNA of the CDR3 is TGTGCCAGCAGCTTAGACGGGGCTAGCGGTTACAATGAGCAGTTCTTC. Translation gives CASSLDGASGYNEQFF.

The rearrangement links TRBV5-1 to TRBJ1-1; D perhaps matches TRBD1 (5 bases). The CDR3 is 15 amino acids. Germline CDR1 SGHRS, CDR2 YFSETQ. V lost 0 bases, J lost 4 bases, and 13 bases lay in between. CDR3 sequence: CASSLVLGQVTEAFF. The CDR3 DNA reads TGCGCCAGCAGCTTGGTTTTGGGGCAGGTCACTGAAGCTTTCTTT.

The J gene is TRBJ2-1, the V gene TRBV20-1, with D hard to call. Germline V gene lookup returns CDR1 DFQATT and CDR2 SNEGSKA (reference sequence). This CDR3 contains 14 residues. V lost 3 bases to trimming and J lost 0 bases, with 9 bases between them. DNA for the CDR3: TGCAGTGCTAGTTACCACAGCTCCTACAATGAGCAGTTCTTC. Translating it yields CSASYHSSYNEQFF.

This clone was detected only a few times. The rearrangement uses TRBV10-3 and TRBJ2-1; D is possibly TRBD1 (6 bases). Germline V gene lookup returns CDR1 ENHRY and CDR2 SYGVKD. V was pared by 10 bases and J by 4 bases, with 11 bases between. CDR3 length: 12 residues. CDR3 coding DNA: TGTGCCACCTCCGACAGGTACAATGAGCAGTTCTTC. Protein: CATSDRYNEQFF.

The J gene is TRBJ2-7, the V gene TRBV5-1, with D perhaps TRBD1 (5 bases). Germline values: CDR1 SGHRS, CDR2 YFSETQ. CDR3 length: 14 residues. Trimming removed 7 bases from V and 2 bases from J, with 16 bases in between. The CDR3 spells CASGDSQSTYEQYF. The CDR3 coding sequence is TGCGCCAGCGGCGACAGCCAGAGCACCTACGAGCAGTACTTC.

The chain recombines TRBV7-3 with TRBJ2-2; maybe TRBD2 (6 bases). CDR1 is SGHTA and CDR2 is FQGTGA in the germline V gene. CDR3 length: 13 amino acids. With 2 bases removed from V and 7 bases from J, the gap between germline ends came to 8 bases. CDR3 amino acids: CASSLGGVGELFF. The CDR3 DNA is TGTGCCAGCAGCTTAGGCGGGGTCGGGGAGCTGTTTTTT.

The V and J genes are TRBV27 and TRBJ1-5; TRBD1 matches 8 bases. CDR1 MNHEY and CDR2 SMNVEV come from the germline V gene (reference sequence). With 7 bases clipped from V and 0 bases from J, the junction kept 11 bases outside the gene matches. The CDR3 runs to 17 residues. The CDR3: CASIGAGGYYSNQPQHF. CDR3 in DNA: TGTGCCAGCATAGGGGCAGGGGGCTATTATAGCAATCAGCCCCAGCATTTT.

The rearrangement links TRBV2 to TRBJ1-5, with 7 bases matching TRBD1. The junction had 6 bases not matched to a gene; V was cut back by 5 bases and J by 2 bases. This CDR3 spans 15 amino acids. The V gene's germline CDR1 is SNHLY and CDR2 FYNNEI. CDR3 in amino acids: CASSKNRGRNQPQHF. CDR3 DNA: TGTGCCAGCAGTAAAAACAGGGGACGCAATCAGCCCCAGCATTTT.

The chain combines TRBV4-1 with TRBJ2-5, with 14 bases matching TRBD2. From germline, CDR1 is MGHRA and CDR2 YSYEKL. V lost 0 bases and J lost 5; bases outside the gene matches: 5. This CDR3 is 17 amino acids long. The CDR3 nucleotides are TGCGCCAGCAGCCAAGAGGGACTAGCGGGAGAAGGTGAGACCCAGTACTTC. Its protein product is CASSQEGLAGEGETQYF.

CDR3 sequence: CASSPSEAGGRLEQFF. CDR3 coding DNA: TGTGCCAGCAGCCCCTCGGAAGCGGGAGGGAGGTTGGAGCAGTTCTTC. J is TRBJ2-1 and V is TRBV7-6, with TRBD2 matching over 10 bases. The trim removed 5 bases at V and 10 bases at J, leaving 14 bases unmatched. Germline lookup yields CDR1 SGHVS and CDR2 FNYEAQ. The CDR3 sequence is 16 residues long.

The CDR3 DNA follows: TGTGCCAGCAGCTCGGGGACAGAAACAGCCAAAAACATTCAGTACTTC. This gives the protein CASSSGTETAKNIQYF. J is TRBJ2-4 and V is TRBV5-4; 7 bases line up with TRBD1. Germline-derived CDR1 and CDR2 are SGHNT and YYREEE (reference sequence). There are 16 residues in the CDR3. The V gene end was trimmed by 3 bases and the J gene end by 0 bases; junction bases not matched to a gene: 6.

This rearrangement joins TRBV25-1 to TRBJ1-1, with TRBD1 identical over 8 bases. The germline gives CDR1 MGHDK, CDR2 SYGVNS. This CDR3 is built from 18 residues. The J segment lost 1 base and the V segment lost 0 bases, leaving 10 bases of the junction unmatched. In DNA form, the CDR3 reads TGTGCCAGCAGTGAATATACACCGGGACAGGTTAAGAACACTGAAGCTTTCTTT. Translated, it gives CASSEYTPGQVKNTEAFF.

CDR3 nucleotides: TGTGCCAGCAGCTTAGAGGGGACTAGGAGGAACGAGCAGTACTTC. Residues: CASSLEGTRRNEQYF. The chain links TRBV7-2 to TRBJ2-7; TRBD2 matches 8 bases. This CDR3 has 15 residues. The germline gives CDR1 SGHTA, CDR2 FQGNSA. V gave up 1 base and J gave up 5 bases; unmatched junction bases: 7.

V usage is TRBV5-3 and J usage is TRBJ1-4, with TRBD1 matching over 7 bases. TRBV5-3 is reported as an ORF; its role is uncertain. The CDR3 covers 20 residues. J gave up 3 bases and V 0 bases, and 17 bases lay outside the gene matches. The CDR3 DNA is TGTGCCAGAAGCTTGGGAGGGGGCCCTCATGGGTCGCTTCCTAATGAAAAACTGTTTTTT. This translates into CARSLGGGPHGSLPNEKLFF.

This clone was found once. The chain joins TRBV11-2 to TRBJ2-1; the D is unclear. In germline, CDR1 is SGHAT, CDR2 FQNNGV. V lost 5 bases and J lost 3, with 8 bases in between. The CDR3 is made up of 13 amino acids. This chain's CDR3 is CASSPNFYNEQFF. The CDR3 nucleotides are TGTGCCAGCAGCCCCAACTTCTACAATGAGCAGTTCTTC.

The chain links TRBV10-1 to TRBJ2-1; 7 bases fit TRBD2. V was clipped by 8 bases and J by 9 bases; unmatched bases: 13. Germline V gene sequence: CDR1 WNHNN, CDR2 SYGVQD (reference sequence). The length of the CDR3 is 14 residues. DNA of the CDR3: TGCGCCAGCGGGGGGACTACCGACCTTGGTGAGCAGTTCTTC. Its translation is CASGGTTDLGEQFF.